Listed below are T cell receptor beta chains from one sample, sequenced in a study of early T cells in non-severe SARS-CoV-2 infection. TCRdb redid the calling of the 5' RACE reads with MiXCR, one entry per CDR3 protein. The sample lists roughly 64,000 distinct CDR3 sequences; 7% to 9.5% were seen once. The sample consisted of whole blood, taken at baseline. These TCRs come from an adult who was a healthcare worker with PCR-confirmed SARS-CoV-2 infection or an uninfected control (not recorded which). Both conserved end residues are part of each CDR3. A D gene is named only where the DNA matches it firmly. Clone sizes are given selectively: once, few, many, or a class where the clone is expanded.

V,size,D,J,DNA,CDR3
TRBV19,many,-,TRBJ1-6,TGTGCCAGCAGGAGCTCCTATAATTCACCCCTCCACTTT,CASRSSYNSPLHF
TRBV5-1,few,TRBD1,TRBJ2-2,TGCGCCACTAAGGGACAGCAAAACACCGGGGAGCTGTTTTTT,CATKGQQNTGELFF
TRBV20-1,-,TRBD1,TRBJ1-1,TGCAGTGCTGGACAGGGCTGGGCTGAAGCTTTCTTT,CSAGQGWAEAFF
TRBV27,-,TRBD1,TRBJ1-2,TGTGCCAGCAGGGAACAGGGGATATTTGACGGCTACACCTTC,CASREQGIFDGYTF
TRBV19,few,-,TRBJ1-2,TGTGCCAGTAGTATAGCTTCGTTCCTCCGCTACTCCTATGGCTACACCTTC,CASSIASFLRYSYGYTF
TRBV9,few,-,TRBJ2-7,TGTGCCAGCAGCTTTCGATTTGACTACGAGCAGTACTTC,CASSFRFDYEQYF
TRBV20-1,-,-,TRBJ1-5,TGCAGTGCTAGAGGGGCGGGGCCCCAGCATTTT,CSARGAGPQHF
TRBV21-1,-,-,TRBJ2-7,TGTGCCAGCTGTCTTCTTTGCTACGAGCAGTACTTC,CASCLLCYEQYF
TRBV7-3,many,TRBD2,TRBJ2-2,TGTGCCAGCAGTTCACGGGGAGGGAGCACCGGGGAGCTGTTTTTT,CASSSRGGSTGELFF
TRBV20-1,-,-,TRBJ2-7,TGCAGTGCTAGAGATCCCTCGGGGTCCTACGAGCAGTACTTC,CSARDPSGSYEQYF
TRBV11-1,-,TRBD1,TRBJ2-1,TGTGCCAGCAGCTTAGGACAGGGGTTCGAGGCGTTCTTC,CASSLGQGFEAFF
TRBV29-1,-,-,TRBJ2-7,TGCAGCGTGGAGGTTAACTACGAGCAGTACTTC,CSVEVNYEQYF
TRBV10-3,-,-,TRBJ1-4,TGTGCCATCAGTGACGCCGGGGGCAGGGGTGAAAATGAAAAACTGTTTTTT,CAISDAGGRGENEKLFF
TRBV15,once,-,TRBJ2-3,TGTGCCACCAGCCCGAGGGGGGGCGATGGCACAGATACGCAGTATTTT,CATSPRGGDGTDTQYF
TRBV27,-,TRBD1,TRBJ2-5,TGTGCCAGCAGTTTAAGCCCGGGGACAGTCCAAGAGACCCAGTACTTC,CASSLSPGTVQETQYF
TRBV5-1,many,-,TRBJ2-2,TGCGCCAGCAGCTTGGCGGGGGGCGTGCTGTTTTTT,CASSLAGGVLFF
TRBV19,-,TRBD1,TRBJ2-5,TGTGCCAGTAGTTTCCGACAGGGGTTACAAGAGACCCAGTACTTC,CASSFRQGLQETQYF
TRBV7-2,-,-,TRBJ2-7,TGTGCCAGCAGTACCAGGGTTTCCTACGAGCAGTACTTC,CASSTRVSYEQYF
TRBV7-8,few,-,TRBJ2-7,TGTGCCAGCAGCCAAAGTCACTCACGGGGGTACGAGCAGTACTTC,CASSQSHSRGYEQYF
TRBV12-3/TRBV12-4,few,-,TRBJ1-2,TGTGCCAGCAGTTTAGAACAGGGACTCGGCTACACCTTC,CASSLEQGLGYTF